This TCR beta chain was retrieved from a study of neoadjuvant anti-PD-1 for oral cavity cancer. Study-wide background: Patients without progression received a fourth nivolumab dose around day 43, then surgical resection on days 50-56.

This CDR3 comprises 12 residues. Trimming stripped 8 bases from V and 1 base from J, with 6 bases between. Looked up from germline, CDR1 is SGHAT and CDR2 is FQNNGV. Study-level findings and limits: Each response group had just a few patients in TCR analyses.

Data came from immunoSEQ multiplex PCR; TCRdb stores just in-frame clones and leaves some out. Of under 8,500 clones in the sample, 40% to 60% are singletons; the top ten hold approximately 10%. Patients had newly diagnosed, untreated stage II-IVA oral cavity squamous cell carcinoma. A remark on this clone: Antigen specificity is unknown.

Specimen: tumor tissue, collected before nivolumab (anti-PD-1) treatment. This TCR was sampled from a person aged 40-85 years with oral cavity squamous cell carcinoma. The chain couples TRBV11-2 to TRBJ1-3; D unresolved. The DNA for the CDR3 is TGTGCCAGCCAGAATTCTGGAAACACCATATATTTT. Residues: CASQNSGNTIYF.